What follows are 20 T cell receptor beta chains derived from one specimen sequenced in a study of blood T cell repertoires in COVID-19. Libraries were prepared by immunoSEQ multiplex PCR; TCRdb keeps only in-frame clonotypes and omits some of them. The sample has about 200,000 clones, around nine tenths seen once. Input material: peripheral blood. These receptors were collected from a man in his sixties with active or convalescent COVID-19.

The chain couples TRBV2 to TRBJ1-5, with 8 bases aligning to TRBD1. Losses at the gene ends were 6 bases for V and 5 bases for J; bases not matched to a gene: 6. CDR1 SNHLY and CDR2 FYNNEI come from the germline V gene. The CDR3 is 14 amino acids. The CDR3 bases are TGTGCCAGCAGATTGGGACAGGTTTATCAGCCCCAGCATTTT. Its translation is CASRLGQVYQPQHF.

This clone has just one count. The V and J genes are TRBV6-1 and TRBJ2-3, with D maybe TRBD1 (6 bases). Deletions cut 1 base from V and 6 bases from J, with 8 bases between. Germline-derived CDR1 and CDR2 are MNHNS and SASEGT. The CDR3 length is 13 residues. The CDR3 coding sequence is TGTGCCAGCAGTGAAGGCAGGGGTGATACGCAGTATTTT. The encoded protein is CASSEGRGDTQYF.

This sequence joins TRBV4-1 and TRBJ2-3; the D is unclear. This CDR3 region has 13 residues. The germline V gene has CDR1 MGHRA and CDR2 YSYEKL. With 0 bases removed from V and 5 bases from J, the gap between germline ends came to 6 bases. The CDR3 reads CASSQDSGDTQYF. CDR3 bases: TGCGCCAGCAGCCAAGATTCCGGAGATACGCAGTATTTT.

The V gene is TRBV5-1, the J gene TRBJ1-2; a weak D match, TRBD1 (6 bases). Germline V lookup: CDR1 SGHRS, CDR2 YFSETQ. Deletions cut 4 bases from V and 5 bases from J, with 12 bases between. This CDR3 region has 13 residues. CDR3 DNA sequence: TGCGCCAGCAGCATATCACAGGGTTATGGCTACACCTTC. It specifies CASSISQGYGYTF.

In this sample, this clone turned up a few times. This chain joins TRBV29-1 and TRBJ2-3, with a possible D match to TRBD2 (6 bases). CDR1 and CDR2 (germline): SQVTM, ANQGSEA. V was pared by 3 bases and J by 6 bases, with 13 bases between. This CDR3 has 13 residues. This chain's CDR3 is CSVDGASEDTQYF. The CDR3 DNA reads as TGCAGCGTTGACGGGGCTAGCGAGGATACGCAGTATTTT.

This clone was observed at least ten times. Other DNA sequences from this sample encode an identical CDR3 as well. The chain joins TRBV6-1 to TRBJ2-5; 11 bases match TRBD2. CDR1 and CDR2 from the germline V gene are MNHNS and SASEGT. The CDR3 runs to 15 residues. The ends lost 2 bases at V and 1 base at J; junction bases unmatched: 0. CDR3 sequence (DNA): TGTGCCAGCAGTGAACTAGCGGGGGGCCAAGAGACCCAGTACTTC. Translation: CASSELAGGQETQYF.

The J gene is TRBJ2-7, the V gene TRBV12-5, with D possibly TRBD2 on 6 matching bases. Between the trimmed V and J ends, which lost 2 bases and 3 bases, there was a span of 11 bases. CDR1 is LGHNT, CDR2 FRNRAP, per germline. The CDR3 loop spans 14 amino acids. The CDR3 DNA reads TGTGCTAGTGGTTTGTTGGGACTGCACTACGAGCAGTACTTC. Residues: CASGLLGLHYEQYF. The whole variable domain, filled in from reference TRBV12-5 and TRBJ2-7, reads DARVTQTPRHKVTEMGQEVTMRCQPILGHNTVFWYRQTMMQGLELLAYFRNRAPLDDSGMPKDRFSAEMPDATLATLKIQPSEPRDSAVYFCASGLLGLHYEQYFGPGTRLTVT.

V is TRBV4-1 and J is TRBJ2-3; 11 bases line up with TRBD2. V dropped 4 bases and J dropped 2; count of bases not matched to a gene: 8. The CDR3 runs 17 residues. CDR1 MGHRA and CDR2 YSYEKL come from the germline V gene. CDR3 loop: CASSPPTSGGSTDTQYF. The DNA of the CDR3 is TGCGCCAGCAGCCCCCCTACTAGCGGGGGATCCACAGATACGCAGTATTTT.

The CDR3 region has the DNA TGTGCCTGGAGTGTAGGAGGGAGTAGCTATGGCTACACCTTC. Translated, it gives CAWSVGGSSYGYTF. The chain joins TRBV30 to TRBJ1-2; D remains unclear. The length of the CDR3 is 14 residues. The V gene's germline CDR1 is GTSNPN and CDR2 SVGIG (reference sequence). V lost 0 bases to trimming and J lost 4 bases, with 12 bases between them.

This sequence joins TRBV19 and TRBJ2-7; TRBD1 might be the D (5 bases). From germline, CDR1 is LNHDA and CDR2 SQIVND (reference sequence). This CDR3 is built from 15 residues. V was pared by 2 bases and J by 0 bases, with 11 bases between. The CDR3 spells CASSITKGISYEQYF. Here the CDR3 DNA reads TGTGCCAGTAGTATAACGAAGGGGATCTCCTACGAGCAGTACTTC.

A single count supports this clone. The chain links TRBV6-5 to TRBJ2-5; the D is unclear. This CDR3 spans 14 amino acids. Germline CDR1 reads MNHEY; CDR2 reads SVGAGI. V was trimmed by 5 bases and J by 5 bases, leaving 15 bases between them. The CDR3 region is CASSPDWPVETQYF. CDR3 nucleotides: TGTGCCAGCAGTCCAGACTGGCCCGTGGAGACCCAGTACTTC.

This sequence joins TRBV18 and TRBJ2-3; no reliable D call. The V gene lost 2 bases and the J gene lost 2 bases, with 8 bases spanning the gap. The CDR3 has 14 amino acids. Germline CDR1 and CDR2: KGHSH and LQKENI. This CDR3 is CASSPNSNTDTQYF. CDR3 coding DNA: TGTGCCAGCTCACCAAACAGCAACACAGATACGCAGTATTTT. The whole variable domain, remainder taken from reference TRBV18 and TRBJ2-3, is NAGVMQNPRHLVRRRGQEARLRCSPMKGHSHVYWYRQLPEEGLKFMVYLQKENIIDESGMPKERFSAEFPKEGPSILRIQQVVRGDSAAYFCASSPNSNTDTQYFGPGTRLTVL.

This chain links TRBV15 with TRBJ2-3, with TRBD1 as a possible D gene (6 bases). This CDR3 has 16 residues. V lost 0 bases to trimming and J lost 3 bases, with 13 bases between them. The germline V gene has CDR1 LNHNV and CDR2 YYDKDF (reference sequence). The CDR3 sequence: CATSRDRGTATDTQYF. DNA for the CDR3: TGTGCCACCAGCAGAGATAGGGGGACCGCAACAGATACGCAGTATTTT.

This clone was detected only once. The chain links TRBV5-8 to TRBJ2-1; 10 bases line up with TRBD2. The CDR3 extends over 15 amino acids. The germline V gene has CDR1 SGHTS and CDR2 YDEGEE. V lost 4 bases, J lost 7 bases, and 8 bases stayed unmatched. CDR3 DNA: TGTGCCAGCAGCCCGCGGACTAGCGGCGGGAATGAGCAGTTCTTC. Residues: CASSPRTSGGNEQFF.

The chain uses TRBV5-4 and TRBJ1-6; 8 positions agree with TRBD1. The ends lost 0 bases at V and 9 bases at J; junction bases unmatched: 5. The CDR3 totals 15 residues. Germline V gene lookup returns CDR1 SGHNT and CDR2 YYREEE (reference sequence). The CDR3 here is CASSLDRGIGSPLHF. The CDR3 region has the DNA TGTGCCAGCAGCTTGGACAGGGGGATAGGTTCACCCCTCCACTTT. Full variable domain (remainder filled in from reference TRBV5-4 and TRBJ1-6): ETGVTQSPTHLIKTRGQQVTLRCSSQSGHNTVSWYQQALGQGPQFIFQYYREEENGRGNFPPRFSGLQFPNYSSELNVNALELDDSALYLCASSLDRGIGSPLHFGNGTRLTVT.

This rearrangement joins TRBV4-1 to TRBJ1-1; 11 bases map to TRBD1. CDR1 and CDR2 (germline): MGHRA, YSYEKL. Losses at the gene ends were 0 bases for V and 4 bases for J; bases not matched to a gene: 13. This CDR3 comprises 19 residues. CDR3 coding DNA: TGCGCCAGCAGCCAAGATAGGCGGTTGTGGGGGACAGGGGGCACTGAAGCTTTCTTT. Translated: CASSQDRRLWGTGGTEAFF.

The rearrangement links TRBV7-9 to TRBJ1-4; D may be TRBD1 (5 bases). The CDR3 spans 13 residues. CDR1 is SEHNR and CDR2 is FQNEAQ in the germline V gene (reference sequence). The V end lost 3 bases, the J end lost 6 bases, and 8 bases lay between the germline ends. CDR3 DNA: TGTGCCAGCAGCTTCCCGGGGGATGAAAAACTGTTTTTT. Its protein product is CASSFPGDEKLFF. The full variable domain, completed using reference TRBV7-9 and TRBJ1-4, is DTGVSQNPRHKITKRGQNVTFRCDPISEHNRLYWYRQTLGQGPEFLTYFQNEAQLEKSRLLSDRFSAERPKGSFSTLEIQRTEQGDSAMYLCASSFPGDEKLFFGSGTQLSVL.

This clone has just one count. The CDR3 region is CASSELSGMNTEAFF. The CDR3 DNA is TGTGCCAGCAGTGAATTATCAGGAATGAACACTGAAGCTTTCTTT. The chain carries TRBV25-1 and TRBJ1-1; D gene uncertain. This CDR3 is built from 15 residues. With 1 base removed from V and 0 bases from J, the gap between germline ends came to 9 bases. Germline CDR1 and CDR2: MGHDK and SYGVNS.

This chain joins TRBV9 and TRBJ1-6; tentative D call: TRBD1 (5 bases). The germline CDR1 and CDR2 sequences are SGDLS and YYNGEE. The CDR3 consists of 13 residues. The V end lost 2 bases, the J end lost 7 bases, and 7 bases lay between the germline ends. The CDR3 sequence is CASSVGGNSPLHF. In DNA form, the CDR3 reads TGTGCCAGCAGCGTGGGGGGGAATTCACCCCTCCACTTT.

The V call is TRBV4-2, the J call TRBJ1-5, with 9 bases matching TRBD1. Per germline, CDR1 LGHNA and CDR2 YNFKEQ. This CDR3 has 15 residues. With V trimmed by 4 bases and J by 6 bases, 7 bases remained unmatched. The CDR3 DNA sequence: TGTGCCAGCAGCCGAGAGGACAGGGGAGGTCAGCCCCAGCATTTT. This codes for CASSREDRGGQPQHF.